This T cell receptor beta chain is drawn from a study of blood T cell repertoires in COVID-19. V lost 11 bases to trimming and J lost 5 bases, with 24 bases between them. The CDR3 is made up of 15 amino acids. Germline CDR1 reads MNHEY; CDR2 reads SVGAGI. The repertoire was sequenced with immunoSEQ multiplex PCR; TCRdb's copy has only in-frame clones and lacks some. The data show approximately 150,000 clones, about four fifths seen once. V usage is TRBV6-5 and J usage is TRBJ2-5, with TRBD2 as a possible D gene (5 bases). The specimen sequenced was peripheral blood. The clonotype originates from a human donor with acute or convalescent COVID-19. The donor label of this sample is uncertain. The DNA of the CDR3 is TGTGCCTATGGGAGAGTATGGGCAGGTGTGGAGACCCAGTACTTC. This translates into CAYGRVWAGVETQYF.